A selection of T cell receptor beta chains follows, all from one sample in a study of cytomegalovirus exposure and HLA in healthy donors. Libraries were prepared by immunoSEQ multiplex PCR; TCRdb keeps only in-frame clonotypes and omits some of them. The sample records roughly 120,000 clones, more than 70% being singletons. Source material: PBMCs. The receptors stem from a man younger than 35 in good health and CMV-seronegative. CDR3s include the opening cysteine and the closing phenylalanine or tryptophan. Fields, in order: V gene, J gene, clone size, D gene, CDR3 protein, CDR3 DNA. The D gene is left open where the match is weak. Size tells how often a clone was seen (once, few, many) or the class of an expanded clone, and some rows leave it out.

TRBV28	TRBJ2-1	-	TRBD1	CASSRTGGGRSYNEQFF	TGTGCCAGCAGTAGAACAGGGGGCGGAAGATCCTACAATGAGCAGTTCTTC
TRBV18	TRBJ2-5	-	-	CASSPLSTGSETQYF	TGTGCCAGCTCACCACTGTCAACCGGGTCCGAGACCCAGTACTTC
TRBV19	TRBJ1-5	-	TRBD1	CASSQTGGGRPQHF	TGTGCCAGTAGCCAGACAGGGGGCGGGCGGCCCCAGCATTTT
TRBV2	TRBJ1-4	-	TRBD1	CASSAGTGLEKLFF	TGTGCCAGCAGCGCCGGGACAGGACTCGAAAAACTGTTTTTT
TRBV14	TRBJ2-5	-	TRBD1	CASSQVGTGIETQYF	TGTGCCAGCAGCCAAGTAGGGACAGGGATTGAGACCCAGTACTTC
TRBV2	TRBJ2-3	-	TRBD2	CAEGRGTDTQYF	TGTGCCGAGGGGCGGGGGACAGATACGCAGTATTTT
TRBV5-4	TRBJ2-7	-	-	CASSDRPNYEQYF	TGTGCCAGCAGCGACAGGCCTAACTACGAGCAGTACTTC
TRBV9	TRBJ2-7	-	-	CASSVGWGGVYEQYF	TGTGCCAGCAGCGTAGGATGGGGCGGGGTCTACGAGCAGTACTTC
TRBV6-5	TRBJ2-5	-	TRBD2	CASRRTSGLQETQYF	TGTGCCAGCAGGCGGACTAGCGGTCTCCAAGAGACCCAGTACTTC
TRBV7-9	TRBJ1-4	once	TRBD1	CASSRDRDEKLFF	TGTGCCAGCAGCCGGGACAGAGACGAAAAACTGTTTTTT
TRBV5-1	TRBJ2-7	-	TRBD2	CASSSVAGASYEQYF	TGCGCCAGCAGCTCAGTAGCGGGAGCTTCCTACGAGCAGTACTTC
TRBV7-9	TRBJ2-5	-	-	CASSFVNQETQYF	TGTGCCAGCAGCTTCGTTAACCAAGAGACCCAGTACTTC
TRBV7-9	TRBJ1-1	-	-	CASSLGMADTEAFF	TGTGCCAGCAGCTTAGGCATGGCGGACACTGAAGCTTTCTTT
TRBV6-1	TRBJ1-2	-	-	CASSEGRGYGYTF	TGTGCCAGCAGTGAAGGACGGGGCTATGGCTACACCTTC
TRBV19	TRBJ2-2	-	-	CAILSDPRGNTGELFF	TGTGCCATCCTTTCCGACCCCAGGGGAAACACCGGGGAGCTGTTTTTT
TRBV18	TRBJ2-7	once	-	CASSPGGGGSYEQYF	TGTGCCAGCTCCCCCGGGGGAGGGGGCTCCTACGAGCAGTACTTC
TRBV6-4	TRBJ2-1	-	TRBD2	CASSDSGRGGLAEQFF	TGTGCCAGCAGTGACTCTGGACGGGGGGGCCTCGCTGAGCAGTTCTTC
TRBV5-1	TRBJ2-1	once	TRBD2	CASSGGTSGRFSGEQFF	TGCGCCAGCAGCGGGGGGACTAGCGGGAGGTTCAGCGGTGAGCAGTTCTTC
TRBV5-1	TRBJ1-2	-	-	CASSATVGGNYGYTF	TGCGCCAGCAGCGCCACAGTGGGGGGAAACTATGGCTACACCTTC
TRBV7-2	TRBJ2-1	-	TRBD2	CASSSVAGGTYNEQFF	TGTGCCAGCAGCTCCGTAGCGGGGGGGACTTACAATGAGCAGTTCTTC
TRBV5-4	TRBJ1-4	-	TRBD1	CASSLPGQGNEKLFF	TGTGCCAGCAGCTTGCCGGGACAGGGTAATGAAAAACTGTTTTTT
TRBV11-3	TRBJ1-3	-	TRBD1	CASSHPLRTGDNRGNTIYF	TGTGCCAGCAGCCACCCTCTCCGGACAGGGGATAATAGGGGAAACACCATATATTTT
TRBV2	TRBJ2-1	-	TRBD1	CASSASPGQKYNEQFF	TGTGCCAGCAGTGCCAGTCCGGGACAGAAATACAATGAGCAGTTCTTC
TRBV4-2	TRBJ2-1	-	TRBD1	CASSRGQVINEQFF	TGTGCCAGCAGCCGAGGACAGGTAATCAATGAGCAGTTCTTC